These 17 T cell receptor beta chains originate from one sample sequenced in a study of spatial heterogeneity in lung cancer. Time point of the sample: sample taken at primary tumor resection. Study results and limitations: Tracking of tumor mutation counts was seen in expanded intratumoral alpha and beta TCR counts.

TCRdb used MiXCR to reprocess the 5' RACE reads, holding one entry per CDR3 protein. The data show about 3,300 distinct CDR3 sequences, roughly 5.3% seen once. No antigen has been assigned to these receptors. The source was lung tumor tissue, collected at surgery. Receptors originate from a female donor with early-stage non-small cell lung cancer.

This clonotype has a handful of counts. CDR3 coding DNA: TGTGCCAGCAGCTTAGGCGGACAGGGATACGAGCAGTACTTC. Its protein product is CASSLGGQGYEQYF. The V gene is TRBV13, the J gene TRBJ2-7; 8 nucleotides agree with TRBD1. Germline V gene sequence: CDR1 PRHDT, CDR2 FYEKMQ (reference sequence). The CDR3 is 14 amino acids. V was clipped by 0 bases and J by 4 bases; unmatched bases: 2.

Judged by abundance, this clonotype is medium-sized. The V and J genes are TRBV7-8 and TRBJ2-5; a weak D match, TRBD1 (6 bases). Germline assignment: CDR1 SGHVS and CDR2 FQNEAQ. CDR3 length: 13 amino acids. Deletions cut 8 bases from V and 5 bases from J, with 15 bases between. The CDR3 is CASPQQGRETQYF. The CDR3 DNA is TGTGCCAGCCCCCAACAGGGTAGGGAGACCCAGTACTTC.

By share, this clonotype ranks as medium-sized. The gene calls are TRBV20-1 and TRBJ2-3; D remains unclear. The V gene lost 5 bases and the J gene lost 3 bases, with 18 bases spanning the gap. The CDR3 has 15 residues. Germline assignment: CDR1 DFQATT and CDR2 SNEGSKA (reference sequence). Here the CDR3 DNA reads TGCAGTGCTGCTCTCTCAGCTCTGGGAACAGATACGCAGTATTTT. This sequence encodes CSAALSALGTDTQYF.

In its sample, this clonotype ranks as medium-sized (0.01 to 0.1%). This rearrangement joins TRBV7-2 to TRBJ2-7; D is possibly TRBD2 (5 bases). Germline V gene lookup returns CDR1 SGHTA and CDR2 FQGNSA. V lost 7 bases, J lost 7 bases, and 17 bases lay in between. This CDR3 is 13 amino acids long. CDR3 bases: TGTGCCAGCACCTATGGCCCCTCGGGAGAGCAGTACTTC. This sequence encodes CASTYGPSGEQYF.

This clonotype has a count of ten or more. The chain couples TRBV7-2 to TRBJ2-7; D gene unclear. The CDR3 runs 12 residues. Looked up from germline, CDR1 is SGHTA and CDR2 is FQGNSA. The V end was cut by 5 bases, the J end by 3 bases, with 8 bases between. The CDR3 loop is CASSQASYEQYF. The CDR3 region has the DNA TGTGCCAGCAGCCAAGCTAGCTACGAGCAGTACTTC.

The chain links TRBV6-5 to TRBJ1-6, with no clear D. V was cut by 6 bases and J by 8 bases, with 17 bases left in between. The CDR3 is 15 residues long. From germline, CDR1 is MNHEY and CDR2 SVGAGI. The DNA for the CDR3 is TGTGCCAGCAGCCCACTTGACATGGGGTATTCACCCCTCCACTTT. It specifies CASSPLDMGYSPLHF.

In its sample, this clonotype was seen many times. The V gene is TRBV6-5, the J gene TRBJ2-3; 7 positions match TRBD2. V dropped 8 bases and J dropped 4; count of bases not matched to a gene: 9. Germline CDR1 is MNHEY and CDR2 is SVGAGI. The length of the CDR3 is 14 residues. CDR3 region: CASRRRLAADTQYF. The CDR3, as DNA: TGTGCCAGCCGCAGGAGACTAGCCGCAGATACGCAGTATTTT.

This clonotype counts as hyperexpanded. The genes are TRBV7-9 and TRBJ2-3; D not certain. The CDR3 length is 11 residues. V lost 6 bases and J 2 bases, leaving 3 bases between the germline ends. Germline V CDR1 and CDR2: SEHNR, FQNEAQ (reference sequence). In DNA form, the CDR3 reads TGTGCCAGCAGAACCACAGATACGCAGTATTTT. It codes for CASRTTDTQYF. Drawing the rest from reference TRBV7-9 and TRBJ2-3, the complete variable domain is DTGVSQNPRHKITKRGQNVTFRCDPISEHNRLYWYRQTLGQGPEFLTYFQNEAQLEKSRLLSDRFSAERPKGSFSTLEIQRTEQGDSAMYLCASRTTDTQYFGPGTRLTVL.

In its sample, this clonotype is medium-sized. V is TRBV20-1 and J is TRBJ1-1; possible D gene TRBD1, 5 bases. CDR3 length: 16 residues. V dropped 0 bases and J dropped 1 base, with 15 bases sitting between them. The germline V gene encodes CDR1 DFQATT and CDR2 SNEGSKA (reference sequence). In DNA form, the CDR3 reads TGCAGTGCTAGAGATCGTGGTGGACACCGGAACACTGAAGCTTTCTTT. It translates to CSARDRGGHRNTEAFF.

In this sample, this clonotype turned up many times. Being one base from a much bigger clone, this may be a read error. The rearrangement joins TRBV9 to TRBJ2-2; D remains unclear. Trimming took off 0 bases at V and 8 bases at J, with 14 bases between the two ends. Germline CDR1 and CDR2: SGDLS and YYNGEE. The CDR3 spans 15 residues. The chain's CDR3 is CASSVESARVGELFF. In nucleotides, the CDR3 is TGTGCCAGCAGCGTAGAGAGTGCCCGTGTAGGGGAGCTGTTTTTT.

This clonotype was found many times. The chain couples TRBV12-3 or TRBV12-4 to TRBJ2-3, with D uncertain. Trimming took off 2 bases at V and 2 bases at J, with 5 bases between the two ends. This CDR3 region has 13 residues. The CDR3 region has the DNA TGTGCCAGCAGTTTAATCTCCACAGATACGCAGTATTTT. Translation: CASSLISTDTQYF.

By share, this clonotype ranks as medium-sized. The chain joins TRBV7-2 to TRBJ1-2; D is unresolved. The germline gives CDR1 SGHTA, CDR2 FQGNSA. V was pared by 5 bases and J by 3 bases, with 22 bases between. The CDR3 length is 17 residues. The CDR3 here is CASSRVPGPRRDYGYTF. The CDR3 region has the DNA TGTGCCAGCAGCCGAGTACCGGGCCCGCGGAGAGACTATGGCTACACCTTC.

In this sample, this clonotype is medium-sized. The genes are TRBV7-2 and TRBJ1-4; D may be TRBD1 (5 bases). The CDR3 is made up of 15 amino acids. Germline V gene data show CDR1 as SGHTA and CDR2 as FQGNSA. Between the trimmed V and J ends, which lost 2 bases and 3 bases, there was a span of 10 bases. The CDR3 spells CASSLRGAANEKLFF. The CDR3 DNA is TGTGCCAGCAGCTTAAGAGGGGCCGCTAATGAAAAACTGTTTTTT.

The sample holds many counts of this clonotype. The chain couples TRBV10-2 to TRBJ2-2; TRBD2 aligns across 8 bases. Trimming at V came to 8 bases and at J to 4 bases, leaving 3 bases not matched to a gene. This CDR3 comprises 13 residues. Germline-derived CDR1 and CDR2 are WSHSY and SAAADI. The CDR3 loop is CASLGTSTGELFF. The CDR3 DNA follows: TGCGCCAGCCTCGGGACTAGCACCGGGGAGCTGTTTTTT.

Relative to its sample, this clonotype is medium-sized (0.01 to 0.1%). The CDR3: CSASPVNEQFF. CDR3 coding DNA: TGCAGTGCTAGCCCCGTCAATGAGCAGTTCTTC. The chain carries TRBV20-1 and TRBJ2-1; no clear D gene. The germline V and J ends were trimmed by 3 bases and 6 bases, with 6 bases remaining between them. The CDR3 totals 11 residues. CDR1 and CDR2 (germline): DFQATT, SNEGSKA (reference sequence).

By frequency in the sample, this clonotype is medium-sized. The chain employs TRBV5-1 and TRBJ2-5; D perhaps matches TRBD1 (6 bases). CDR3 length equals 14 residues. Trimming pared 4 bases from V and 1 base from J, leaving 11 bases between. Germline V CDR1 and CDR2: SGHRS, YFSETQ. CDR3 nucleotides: TGCGCCAGCAGCCCTGGACAGAGCCAAGAGACCCAGTACTTC. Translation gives CASSPGQSQETQYF.

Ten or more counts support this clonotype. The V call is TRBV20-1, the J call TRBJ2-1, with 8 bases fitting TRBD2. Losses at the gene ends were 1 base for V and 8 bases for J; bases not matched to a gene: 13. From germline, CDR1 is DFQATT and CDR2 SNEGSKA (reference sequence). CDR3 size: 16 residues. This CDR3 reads CSARAPLAGYSDEQFF. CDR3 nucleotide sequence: TGCAGTGCTAGAGCACCTTTAGCGGGGTACAGTGATGAGCAGTTCTTC.